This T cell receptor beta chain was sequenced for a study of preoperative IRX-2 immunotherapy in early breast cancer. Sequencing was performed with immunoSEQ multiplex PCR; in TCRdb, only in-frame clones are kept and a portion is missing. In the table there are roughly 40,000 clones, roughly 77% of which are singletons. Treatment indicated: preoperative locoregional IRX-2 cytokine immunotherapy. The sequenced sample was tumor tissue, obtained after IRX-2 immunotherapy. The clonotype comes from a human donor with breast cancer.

For the CDR3, the DNA is TGTGCCAGCGGACAGGGAGGCACCGGGGAGCTGTTTTTT. Protein sequence: CASGQGGTGELFF. The chain employs TRBV19 and TRBJ2-2; the match to TRBD1 covers 8 bases. Germline values: CDR1 LNHDA, CDR2 SQIVND (reference sequence). V dropped 9 bases and J dropped 4; count of bases not matched to a gene: 4. This CDR3 comprises 13 residues.